This T cell receptor beta chain was observed in a study of cytomegalovirus exposure and HLA in healthy donors. Whole-study results and caveats: Specificity of a few CMV-associated chains for CMV antigens was verified in vitro. Most subjects had HLA-A and HLA-B alleles reportedly predicted accurately by TCR beta sequences.

In germline, CDR1 is LNHDA, CDR2 SQIVND (reference sequence). CDR3 length equals 17 residues. V gave up 1 base and J gave up 4 bases; unmatched junction bases: 6. Primers: 60 Vbeta forward and 13 Jbeta reverse. Per the study methods: As a later analysis found, there were 82 million or so unique TCR beta chains, of which 8.5 million to 13 million were shared. Assay: immunoSEQ multiplex PCR; the TCRdb copy retains only in-frame clones and omits some. That table furnishes V, J and clone size, whereas the DNA furnished D and trimming. The repertoire includes 100,000 to 150,000 clones, over 70% of them detected once, and approximately 1.7% sits in the top ten. As to this clone: Its target is unknown.

This TCR was recovered from a middle-aged woman in good health and CMV-seronegative. This rearrangement joins TRBV19 to TRBJ2-3; 12 bases fit TRBD2. Sequencing input: PBMCs. CDR3 sequence reads: CASSIGRLAGDPDTQYF. CDR3 bases: TGTGCCAGTAGTATAGGGAGACTAGCGGGAGACCCAGATACGCAGTATTTT.